A few counts support the clone carrying this T cell receptor (beta chain). This sample was taken from a study of identical twins. The CDR3 has 15 residues. The junction had 4 bases not matched to a gene; V was cut back by 2 bases and J by 4 bases. Germline CDR1 is SGHRS and CDR2 is YFSETQ. TCRdb re-analysed the 5' RACE reads in MiXCR, keeping a single row per CDR3 protein. This sample has about 240,000 distinct CDR3 sequences; about 10% occur once, and the top ten carry less than 12%. This TCR came from a man aged 50 to 60 in good health. The chain has TRBV5-1 and TRBJ2-2; 8 bases line up with TRBD2. Sequenced input: memory T cells sorted from blood. CDR3 protein: CASSFSGKGTGELFF. The DNA for the CDR3 is TGCGCCAGCAGCTTTAGCGGGAAGGGCACCGGGGAGCTGTTTTTT. Using reference TRBV5-1 and TRBJ2-2 for the parts outside the CDR3, the full variable domain is KAGVTQTPRYLIKTRGQQVTLSCSPISGHRSVSWYQQTPGQGLQFLFEYFSETQRNKGNFPGRFSGRQFSNSRSEMNVSTLELGDSALYLCASSFSGKGTGELFFGEGSRLTVL.